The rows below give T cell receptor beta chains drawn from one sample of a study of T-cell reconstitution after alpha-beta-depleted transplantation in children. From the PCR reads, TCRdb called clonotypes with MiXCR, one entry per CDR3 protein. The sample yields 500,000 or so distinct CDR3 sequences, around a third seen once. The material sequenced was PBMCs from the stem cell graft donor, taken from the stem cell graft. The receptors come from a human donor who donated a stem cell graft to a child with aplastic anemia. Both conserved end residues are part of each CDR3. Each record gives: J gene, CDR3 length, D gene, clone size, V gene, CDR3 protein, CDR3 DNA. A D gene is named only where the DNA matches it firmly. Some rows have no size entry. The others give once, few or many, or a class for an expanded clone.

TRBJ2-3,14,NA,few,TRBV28,CASSSSLVGDTQYF,TGTGCCAGCAGCTCCAGCCTAGTCGGAGATACGCAGTATTTT
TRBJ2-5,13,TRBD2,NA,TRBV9,CASSEGTSKTQYF,TGTGCCAGCAGCGAAGGGACTAGCAAGACCCAGTACTTC
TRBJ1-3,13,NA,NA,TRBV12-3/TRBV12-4,CASSKPSGNTIYF,TGTGCCAGCAGTAAGCCCTCTGGAAACACCATATATTTT
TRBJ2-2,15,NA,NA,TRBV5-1,CASSLGFSNTGELFF,TGCGCCAGCAGCTTGGGTTTCTCGAACACCGGGGAGCTGTTTTTT
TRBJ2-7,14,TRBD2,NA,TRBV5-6,CASSPSGRRYEQYF,TGTGCCAGCAGCCCTAGCGGGAGACGATACGAGCAGTACTTC
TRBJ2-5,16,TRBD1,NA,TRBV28,CASSSSQQGGVETQYF,TGTGCCAGCAGTAGCTCCCAACAGGGGGGTGTGGAGACCCAGTACTTC
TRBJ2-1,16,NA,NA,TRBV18,CASSPQRGSPYNEQFF,TGTGCCAGCTCACCGCAGAGGGGTAGCCCCTACAATGAGCAGTTCTTC
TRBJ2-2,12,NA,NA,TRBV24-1,CATSEAPGELFF,TGTGCCACCAGTGAAGCCCCCGGGGAGCTGTTTTTT
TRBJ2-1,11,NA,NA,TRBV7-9,CASSQVHEQFF,TGTGCCAGCAGTCAGGTACATGAGCAGTTCTTC
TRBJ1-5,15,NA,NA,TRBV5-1,CASSRDSGSNQPQHF,TGCGCCAGCAGCAGGGACTCCGGGTCAAATCAGCCCCAGCATTTT
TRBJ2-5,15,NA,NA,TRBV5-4,CASSLGPAVQETQYF,TGTGCCAGCAGCTTGGGTCCAGCGGTACAAGAGACCCAGTACTTC
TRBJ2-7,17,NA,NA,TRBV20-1,CSAVGGFGAAPSYEQYF,TGCAGTGCAGTAGGGGGTTTCGGAGCGGCCCCTTCCTACGAGCAGTACTTC
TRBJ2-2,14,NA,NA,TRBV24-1,CATDDASNTGELFF,TGTGCCACCGATGATGCGTCTAACACCGGGGAGCTGTTTTTT
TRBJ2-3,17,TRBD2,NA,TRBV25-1,CASSETLRAGVGDTQYF,TGTGCCAGCAGTGAAACTTTAAGGGCGGGGGTCGGCGATACGCAGTATTTT
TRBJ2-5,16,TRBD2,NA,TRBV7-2,CASSFSGRVIGETQYF,TGTGCCAGCAGCTTTAGCGGGAGGGTAATCGGAGAGACCCAGTACTTC
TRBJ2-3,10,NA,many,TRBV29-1,CSGTTDTQYF,TGCAGCGGGACCACAGATACGCAGTATTTT
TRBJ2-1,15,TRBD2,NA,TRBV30,CAWSGTSGHYNEQFF,TGTGCCTGGAGTGGTACTAGCGGGCACTACAATGAGCAGTTCTTC
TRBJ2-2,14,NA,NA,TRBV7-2,CASSLAWGTGELFF,TGTGCCAGCAGCTTAGCTTGGGGTACCGGGGAGCTGTTTTTT
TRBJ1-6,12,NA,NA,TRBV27,CASSVDGETLHF,TGTGCCAGCAGTGTAGATGGGGAGACCCTCCACTTT
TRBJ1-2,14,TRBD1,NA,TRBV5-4,CASSAGQEMYGYAF,TGTGCCAGCAGCGCGGGACAGGAGATGTATGGCTACGCCTTC
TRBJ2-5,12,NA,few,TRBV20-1,CSARDRAETQYF,TGCAGTGCTAGAGATCGTGCGGAGACCCAGTACTTC
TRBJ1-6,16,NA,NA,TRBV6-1,CASTDTMSSYNSPLHF,TGTGCCAGCACCGACACTATGAGCTCCTATAATTCACCCCTCCACTTT
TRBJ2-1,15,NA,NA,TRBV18,CASSPTRQKYNEQFF,TGTGCCAGCTCACCAACTCGCCAGAAATACAATGAGCAGTTCTTC
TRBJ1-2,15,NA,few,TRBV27,CASSPTPGQLGGYTF,TGTGCCAGCAGCCCAACCCCGGGACAACTGGGAGGCTACACCTTC
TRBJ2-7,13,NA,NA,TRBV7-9,CASSSPTYYEQYF,TGTGCCAGCAGCTCTCCAACTTACTACGAGCAGTACTTC
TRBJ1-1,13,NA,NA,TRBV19,CASSINLNTEAFF,TGTGCCAGTAGTATTAACCTGAACACTGAAGCTTTCTTT
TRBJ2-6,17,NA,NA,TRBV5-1,CASSLRLPGSGANVLTF,TGCGCCAGCAGCTTGCGATTGCCCGGGTCTGGGGCCAACGTCCTGACTTTC
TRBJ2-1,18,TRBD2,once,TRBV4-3,CASSQGLAGALSYNEQFF,TGCGCCAGCAGCCAAGGGTTAGCGGGAGCGCTGTCCTACAATGAGCAGTTCTTC
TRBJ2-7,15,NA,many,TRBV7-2,CASSRRDSLGYEQYF,TGTGCCAGCAGCCGGAGGGACAGTTTGGGCTACGAGCAGTACTTC
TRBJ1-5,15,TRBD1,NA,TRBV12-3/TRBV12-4,CASSVGQGSNQPQHF,TGTGCCAGCAGTGTGGGACAGGGAAGCAATCAGCCCCAGCATTTT
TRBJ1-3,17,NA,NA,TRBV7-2,CASSHRASGSSGNTIYF,TGTGCCAGCAGCCACAGGGCCTCGGGAAGCTCTGGAAACACCATATATTTT
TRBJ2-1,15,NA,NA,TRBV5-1,CASSFMTSSYNEQFF,TGCGCCAGCAGCTTTATGACTAGCTCCTACAATGAGCAGTTCTTC
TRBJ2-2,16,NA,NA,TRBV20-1,CSARVLGGTNTGELFF,TGCAGTGCTAGAGTGCTCGGCGGAACGAACACCGGGGAGCTGTTTTTT
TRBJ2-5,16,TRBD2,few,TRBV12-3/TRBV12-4,CASSRTSGRGQETQYF,TGTGCCAGCAGCCGAACTAGCGGGAGAGGCCAAGAGACCCAGTACTTC
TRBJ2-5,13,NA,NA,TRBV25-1,CASSRGAQETQYF,TGTGCCAGCAGTCGAGGGGCCCAAGAGACCCAGTACTTC
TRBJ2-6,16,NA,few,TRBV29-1,CSVVRRGEAGANVLTF,TGCAGCGTGGTCCGGAGGGGGGAAGCTGGGGCCAACGTCCTGACTTTC
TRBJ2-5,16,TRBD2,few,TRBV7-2,CASSFSGVRGPETQYF,TGTGCCAGCAGCTTTAGCGGGGTCAGAGGCCCCGAGACCCAGTACTTC
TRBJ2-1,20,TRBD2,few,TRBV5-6,CASRPGQGTSGRGRRNEQFF,TGTGCCAGCAGACCGGGACAGGGGACTAGCGGGAGAGGACGTCGCAATGAGCAGTTCTTC
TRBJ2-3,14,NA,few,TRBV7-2,CASSPRTYSDTQYF,TGTGCCAGCAGCCCTAGGACCTACTCAGATACGCAGTATTTT
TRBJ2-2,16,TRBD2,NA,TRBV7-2,CASRHGLAGGTGELFF,TGTGCCAGCAGACACGGACTAGCGGGAGGCACCGGGGAGCTGTTTTTT
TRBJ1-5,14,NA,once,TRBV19,CASSAGFGNQPQHF,TGTGCCAGTAGTGCGGGATTTGGCAATCAGCCCCAGCATTTT